This section outlines one T cell receptor beta chain sequence together with its context. The data were taken from a study of blood T cell repertoires in COVID-19. Study-level information: COVID-19 samples, acute and convalescent, were from the United States, Italy and Spain. PBMCs, B-cell-depleted T cells, or T cells provided the cDNA or gDNA that made up the material.

This CDR3 spans 18 amino acids. CDR1 is SGDLS and CDR2 is YYNGEE in the germline V gene. Trimming removed 2 bases from V and 1 base from J; junction bases left unmatched: 13. Authors' processing steps: Amplification from reference gene primers served as the basis for estimated nucleated cell counts. Data came from immunoSEQ multiplex PCR; TCRdb stores just in-frame clones and leaves some out. V and J calls and clone size are as listed in that table; D and trimming were resolved from the DNA. The data hold about 280,000 clones, with roughly 90% observed a single time. The rearrangement links TRBV9 to TRBJ2-5; 8 nucleotides agree with TRBD2. Input material: peripheral blood. The clonotype originates from a woman aged 45 to 65 who had recovered from COVID-19. CDR3 region: CASSVGKLAGGLQETQYF. DNA for the CDR3: TGTGCCAGCAGCGTCGGTAAGCTTGCGGGGGGACTCCAAGAGACCCAGTACTTC.